This T cell receptor beta chain was recovered during a study of T cells after yellow fever vaccination. This clonotype was detected only a few times. TCRdb reanalysed the 5' RACE reads using MiXCR and keeps one entry per CDR3 protein. The table includes approximately 610,000 distinct CDR3 sequences, about 15% detected once. The CDR3 is made up of 13 amino acids. Germline V gene data show CDR1 as SGHRS and CDR2 as YFSETQ. Trimming cost V 4 bases and J 7 bases; bases outside gene matches: 5. The TCR sequence derives from a man aged 18 to 35 who received the YFV17D yellow fever vaccine. The sample here was PBMCs, taken 5 to 6 days after the first yellow fever vaccination. The chain links TRBV5-1 to TRBJ1-5, with TRBD1 identical over 7 bases. The CDR3 loop reads CASSTGDSQPQHF. CDR3 in DNA: TGCGCCAGCAGCACAGGGGATTCCCAGCCCCAGCATTTT.